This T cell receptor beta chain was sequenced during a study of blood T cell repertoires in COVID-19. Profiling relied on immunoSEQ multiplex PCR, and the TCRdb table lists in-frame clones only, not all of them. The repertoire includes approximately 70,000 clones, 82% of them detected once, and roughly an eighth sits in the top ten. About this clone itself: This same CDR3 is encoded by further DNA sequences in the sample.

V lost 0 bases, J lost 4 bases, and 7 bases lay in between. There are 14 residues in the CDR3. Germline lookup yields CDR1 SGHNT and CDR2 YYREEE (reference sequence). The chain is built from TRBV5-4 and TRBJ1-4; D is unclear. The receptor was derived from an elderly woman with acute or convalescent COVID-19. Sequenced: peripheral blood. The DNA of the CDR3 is TGTGCCAGCAGCTTGGGAGGTGGTAATGAAAAACTGTTTTTT. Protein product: CASSLGGGNEKLFF.